Here is one TCR beta chain with its context. Antigen unknown. This sample is drawn from a study of cytomegalovirus exposure and HLA in healthy donors. Measured with immunoSEQ multiplex PCR; TCRdb has only the in-frame clones, and not every one. This sample has about 66,000 clones, with around 97% found just once. Study conclusions and caveats: Cytomegalovirus association was listed for approximately 160 TCR beta chains. In the 95 to 150 validation repertoires, a later analysis found that first-cohort TCR clusters tended to co-occur. Despite most TCR sequences being rare, some public TCRs occurred in many donors.

This sequence originates from a woman aged 18-29 years in good health and CMV-seropositive. Sequenced: PBMCs.

The CDR3 here is CASSPTGGQETQYF. The CDR3 region has the DNA TGCGCCAGCAGCCCTACAGGGGGTCAAGAGACCCAGTACTTC. This chain links TRBV4-1 with TRBJ2-5; 8 positions agree with TRBD1. V dropped 4 bases and J dropped 2; count of bases not matched to a gene: 3. The CDR3 contains 14 residues. Germline V lookup: CDR1 MGHRA, CDR2 YSYEKL.